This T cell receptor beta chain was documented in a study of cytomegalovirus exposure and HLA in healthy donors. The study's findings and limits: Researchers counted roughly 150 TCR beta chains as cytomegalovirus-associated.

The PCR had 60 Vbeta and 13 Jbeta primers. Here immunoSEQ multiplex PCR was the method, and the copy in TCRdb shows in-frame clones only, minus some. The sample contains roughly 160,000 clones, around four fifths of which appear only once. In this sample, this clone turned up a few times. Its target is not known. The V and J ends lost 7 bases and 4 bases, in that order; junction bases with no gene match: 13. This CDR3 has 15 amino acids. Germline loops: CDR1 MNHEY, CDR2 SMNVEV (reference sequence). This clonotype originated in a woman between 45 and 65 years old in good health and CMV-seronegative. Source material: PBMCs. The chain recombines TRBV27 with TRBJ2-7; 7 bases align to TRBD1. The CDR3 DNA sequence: TGTGCCAGCATTGAGAGGGGGCACCCATGGTACGAGCAGTACTTC. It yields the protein CASIERGHPWYEQYF.